This T cell receptor beta chain was captured by sequencing in a study of T cell responses to AZD1222 COVID-19 vaccine (dated by TCRdb to the early 2020s). As for the study more broadly: AZD1222 recipients with second doses at about 4 weeks or about 12 weeks were pooled, because spike-specific TCR depth and breadth did not differ between schedules. TCR sequencing covered fewer than 250 trial participants: 200 to 210 given two doses of AZD1222 and 26 given two doses of MenACWY control vaccine. Trial participants were enrolled into age subgroups of 18-55, 56-69 and 70-plus years, which contained about 150, 27 and 61 TCR-sequenced participants, respectively.

The time point label on this specimen signifies: baseline before first vaccination. Vaccinee samples came from UK trials COV001 and COV002, including a single-blind randomized controlled phase 2/3 trial of AZD1222 (ChAdOx1 nCoV-19) in healthy adults. For TCRbeta chain sequencing, PBMC samples were collected from trial participants at day 0 and at day 28 after the second dose. About this clone: Its recognized antigen is unknown. Qualities for individual bases were not recorded, and no much larger clone is one base off.

The germline V gene (reference sequence) supplies CDR1 WNHNN and CDR2 SYGVQD. CDR3 length: 17 amino acids, cysteine to phenylalanine. Just CDR3 DNA is preserved here, 51 bases in frame from base 1. The germline V end is reduced by 2 bases and the J end by 5 bases; junction bases left unmatched: 10. The CDR3 regions of human TCRbeta chains were subjected to immunosequencing. The original pipeline was this. Repertoire TCRs were matched against a reference library of SARS-CoV-2-specific TCRs generated with the MIRA antigen-specificity platform. Breadth was defined as the fraction of unique TCRs that were SARS-CoV-2-associated, and depth was defined as the fraction of total T cells that were SARS-CoV-2-associated. Using the MIRA data, each spike-specific TCR was assigned both to the spike region to which the TCR was reactive and to a CD4 or CD8 class. Log10-transformed breadth and depth values were compared by one-way ANOVA with Sidak's multiple comparisons tests. TCRdb retrieved this table from immuneACCESS and kept in-frame rearrangements only. Not all clones are present; in checked studies, unresolved V genes account for under half, and no reason is known for the remainder. V and J calls and clone size are as listed in that table; D and trimming were resolved from the DNA. This sample gives about 120,000 clones in total; just over 85% of them show up just once. The top ten clones comprise approximately 7.5% of the sample.

The paper as a whole reports these results and caveats: A significant rise in spike-specific TCR breadth and depth was observed after two AZD1222 doses relative to day 0 and relative to MenACWY recipients. Reportedly, almost half of the unique spike-specific TCRs recognized epitopes lying outside the regions that are mutated in the B.1.351 and B.1.1.7 variants. Participants were mostly white British and included more females than males, and it was suggested by the authors that clonal diversity may have been underestimated. Because no day 14 peak-response samples were available, repertoires were characterized only after the peak T cell response. Conclusions about previously exposed vaccinees are limited because only six or seven AZD1222 recipients were SARS-CoV-2 seropositive at baseline. Vaccine-associated CD4 TCRs spanned the whole spike protein, with dominant responses in regions 160-218 and 743-854. The 56-69-year group was small, and its depth increase did not reach significance, likely because of low power.

The chain was built from TRBV10-1 and TRBJ1-4, with TRBD1 matching 8 junction bases. The clonotype was recovered from an adult in good health. The sequences come from peripheral blood, collected on day 0 of AZD1222 vaccination. The CDR3 is CASSERGQGRKNEKLFF. Read as DNA, the sequence is TGCGCCAGCAGTGAGAGAGGACAGGGACGGAAAAATGAAAAACTGTTTTTT.